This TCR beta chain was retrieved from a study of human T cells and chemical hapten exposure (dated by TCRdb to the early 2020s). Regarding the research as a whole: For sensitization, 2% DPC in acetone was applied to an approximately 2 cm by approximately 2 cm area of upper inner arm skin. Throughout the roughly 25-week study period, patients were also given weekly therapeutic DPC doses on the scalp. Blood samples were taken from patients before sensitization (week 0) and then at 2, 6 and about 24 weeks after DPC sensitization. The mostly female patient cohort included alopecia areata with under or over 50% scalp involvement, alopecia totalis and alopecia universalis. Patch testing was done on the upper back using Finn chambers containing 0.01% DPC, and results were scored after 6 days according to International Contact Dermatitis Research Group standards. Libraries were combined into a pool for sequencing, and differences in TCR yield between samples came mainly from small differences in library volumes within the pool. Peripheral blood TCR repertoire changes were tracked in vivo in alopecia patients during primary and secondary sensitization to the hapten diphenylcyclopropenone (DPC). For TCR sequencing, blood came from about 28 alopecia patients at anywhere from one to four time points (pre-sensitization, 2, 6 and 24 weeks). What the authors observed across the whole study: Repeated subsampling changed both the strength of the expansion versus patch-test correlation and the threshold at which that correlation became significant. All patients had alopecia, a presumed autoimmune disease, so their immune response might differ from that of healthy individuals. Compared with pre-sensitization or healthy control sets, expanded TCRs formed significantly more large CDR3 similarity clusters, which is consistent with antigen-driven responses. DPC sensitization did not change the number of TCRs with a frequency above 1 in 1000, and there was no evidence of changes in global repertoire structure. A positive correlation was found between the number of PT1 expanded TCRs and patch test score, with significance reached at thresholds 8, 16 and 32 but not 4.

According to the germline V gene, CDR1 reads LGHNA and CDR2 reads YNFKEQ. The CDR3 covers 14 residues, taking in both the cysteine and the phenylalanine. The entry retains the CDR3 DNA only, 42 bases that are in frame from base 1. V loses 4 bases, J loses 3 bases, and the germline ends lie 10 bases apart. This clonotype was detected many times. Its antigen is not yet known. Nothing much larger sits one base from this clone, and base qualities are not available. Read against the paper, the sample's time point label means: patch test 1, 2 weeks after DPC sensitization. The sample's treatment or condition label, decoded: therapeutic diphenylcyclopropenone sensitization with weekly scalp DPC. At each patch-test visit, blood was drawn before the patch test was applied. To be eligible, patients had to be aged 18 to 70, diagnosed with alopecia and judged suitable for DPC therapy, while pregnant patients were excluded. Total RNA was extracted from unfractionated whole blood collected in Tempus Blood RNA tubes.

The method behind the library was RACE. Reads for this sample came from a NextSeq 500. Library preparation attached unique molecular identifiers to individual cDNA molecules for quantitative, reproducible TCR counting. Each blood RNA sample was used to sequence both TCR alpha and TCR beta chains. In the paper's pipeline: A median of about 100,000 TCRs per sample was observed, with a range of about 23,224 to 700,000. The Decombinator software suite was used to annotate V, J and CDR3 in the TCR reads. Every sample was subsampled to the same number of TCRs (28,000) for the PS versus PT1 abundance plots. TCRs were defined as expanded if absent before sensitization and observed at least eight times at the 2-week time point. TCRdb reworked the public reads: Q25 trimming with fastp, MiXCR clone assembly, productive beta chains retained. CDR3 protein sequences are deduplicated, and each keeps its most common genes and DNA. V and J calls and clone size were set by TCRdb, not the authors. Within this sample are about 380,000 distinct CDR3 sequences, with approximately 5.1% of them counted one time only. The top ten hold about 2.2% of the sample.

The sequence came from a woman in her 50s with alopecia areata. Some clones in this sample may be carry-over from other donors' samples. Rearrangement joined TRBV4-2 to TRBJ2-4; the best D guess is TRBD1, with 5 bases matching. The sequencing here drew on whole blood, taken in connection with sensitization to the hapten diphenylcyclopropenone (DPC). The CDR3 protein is CASSPGKGKNIQYF. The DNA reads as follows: TGTGCCAGCAGCCCAGGGAAGGGCAAAAACATTCAGTACTTC.